This TCR beta chain was retrieved from a study of blood T cells in healthy people across ages. Unmatched junction bases numbered 7, after V lost 3 bases and J lost 4 bases. The CDR3 spans 15 residues. Germline CDR1 reads SGDLS; CDR2 reads YYNGEE. This clonotype was recorded a few times. Its cognate antigen is unknown. Whole-study results and caveats: PBMC samples, being unsorted, prevented any conclusive comparison of naive and antigen-experienced cells.

It was with a sample-barcoded 5' primer and a J-beta primer mix that a second PCR of about 7 to 12 cycles was run. Each cDNA molecule, via a template-switch adaptor with 12 random nucleotides, was tagged. Via MiXCR, TCRdb re-called the 5' RACE reads, giving one row per CDR3 protein. The sample includes 1.5 million to 2 million distinct CDR3 sequences, 25% to 30% of them seen just once. Aged about 6 to 95, donors were systemically healthy Caucasians from Russia. Total RNA, at least 6 micrograms per sample, came from PBMCs. The rearrangement joins TRBV9 to TRBJ2-1, with 7 bases that match TRBD1. This TCR came from a woman aged 30 to 39 in good health. Sequences were obtained from blood. CDR3 sequence (DNA): TGTGCCAGCAGCGACTACAGGGGCGGATACAATGAGCAGTTCTTC. Protein: CASSDYRGGYNEQFF. The variable domain in full, completed from reference TRBV9 and TRBJ2-1, reads DSGVTQTPKHLITATGQRVTLRCSPRSGDLSVYWYQQSLDQGLQFLIQYYNGEERAKGNILERFSAQQFPDLHSELNLSSLELGDSALYFCASSDYRGGYNEQFFGPGTRLTVL.